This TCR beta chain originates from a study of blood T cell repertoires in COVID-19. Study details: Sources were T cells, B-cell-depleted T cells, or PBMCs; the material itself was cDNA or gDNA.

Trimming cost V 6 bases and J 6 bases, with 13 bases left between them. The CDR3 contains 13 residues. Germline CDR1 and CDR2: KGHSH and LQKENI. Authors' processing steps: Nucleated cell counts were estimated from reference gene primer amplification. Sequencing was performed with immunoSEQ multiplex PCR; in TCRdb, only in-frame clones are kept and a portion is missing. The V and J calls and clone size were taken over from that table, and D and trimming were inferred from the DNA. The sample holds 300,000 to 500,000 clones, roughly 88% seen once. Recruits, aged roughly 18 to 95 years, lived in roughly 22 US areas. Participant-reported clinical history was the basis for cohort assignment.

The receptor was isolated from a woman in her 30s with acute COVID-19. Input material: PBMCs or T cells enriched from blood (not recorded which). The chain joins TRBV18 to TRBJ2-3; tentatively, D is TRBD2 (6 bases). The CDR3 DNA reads TGTGCCAGCTCGCTGCTAGCGTCGGATACGCAGTATTTT. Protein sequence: CASSLLASDTQYF.